One and the same sample provided the 16 T cell receptor beta chains below, sequenced in a study of blood T cell repertoires in COVID-19. The method was immunoSEQ multiplex PCR; TCRdb's version includes in-frame clones alone and lacks a portion of them. The sample has approximately 89,000 clones; 70% to 80% are singletons. Source material: peripheral blood. All receptors come from a man between 65 and 85 years old with acute or convalescent COVID-19.

The chain combines TRBV15 with TRBJ2-7, with 9 bases fitting TRBD1. This CDR3 is built from 14 residues. The V and J ends lost 6 bases and 2 bases, in that order; junction bases with no gene match: 5. Germline V gene sequence: CDR1 LNHNV, CDR2 YYDKDF (reference sequence). The CDR3 coding sequence is TGTGCCACCAGTGCGGACAGGGGCCCCTACGAGCAGTACTTC. Translated: CATSADRGPYEQYF.

The chain has TRBV28 and TRBJ2-1; D is uncertain. Between the trimmed V and J ends, which lost 6 bases and 5 bases, there was a span of 11 bases. This CDR3 comprises 13 residues. Germline CDR1 MDHEN, CDR2 SYDVKM. The CDR3 DNA sequence: TGTGCCAGCAGGCTGGGCCTCAACAATGAGCAGTTCTTC. It translates to CASRLGLNNEQFF.

This chain joins TRBV30 and TRBJ2-7, with 15 bases identical to TRBD2. Germline CDR1 reads GTSNPN; CDR2 reads SVGIG (reference sequence). The V segment lost 2 bases and the J segment 3 bases; nucleotides outside the gene matches: 14. The CDR3 totals 19 residues. The DNA for the CDR3 is TGTGCCTGGAGTCCCTGGGGACTAGCGGGAGGTCTTAGTGGCTACGAGCAGTACTTC. Translated: CAWSPWGLAGGLSGYEQYF.

This clone was detected only once. The genes are TRBV29-1 and TRBJ1-2, with D perhaps TRBD1 (6 bases). This CDR3 comprises 13 residues. With 3 bases removed from V and 6 bases from J, the gap between germline ends came to 14 bases. From germline, CDR1 is SQVTM and CDR2 ANQGSEA. The DNA of the CDR3 is TGCAGCGTTGATTATTGGGGGCAGAATGGCTACACCTTC. Its protein is CSVDYWGQNGYTF. The full variable domain, completed using reference TRBV29-1 and TRBJ1-2, is SAVISQKPSRDICQRGTSLTIQCQVDSQVTMMFWYRQQPGQSLTLIATANQGSEATYESGFVIDKFPISRPNLTFSTLTVSNMSPEDSSIYLCSVDYWGQNGYTFGSGTRLTVV.

This clone was picked up a small number of times. The gene calls are TRBV5-1 and TRBJ2-1; the match to TRBD1 covers 8 bases. The CDR3 spans 15 residues. J lost 8 bases, V lost 0 bases, and 7 bases had no gene match. The germline V gene encodes CDR1 SGHRS and CDR2 YFSETQ. The CDR3 sequence: CASSLARQGADEQFF. CDR3 DNA: TGCGCCAGCAGCTTGGCGCGGCAGGGGGCCGATGAGCAGTTCTTC.

This clone was counted ten times or more. The rearrangement links TRBV24-1 to TRBJ1-5, with 10 positions matching TRBD1. The CDR3 consists of 17 residues. V was pared by 5 bases and J by 3 bases, with 9 bases of the junction left unmatched. Looked up from germline, CDR1 is KGHDR and CDR2 is SFDVKD. The CDR3 DNA is TGTGCCACCAGTGTAGGCGGGACAGGGGTGGCCAATCAGCCCCAGCATTTT. Its translation is CATSVGGTGVANQPQHF.

This chain links TRBV7-2 with TRBJ1-6; 10 bases map to TRBD1. The CDR3 runs to 14 residues. CDR1 is SGHTA, CDR2 FQGNSA, per germline. The V segment lost 5 bases and the J segment 10 bases; nucleotides outside the gene matches: 5. CDR3 DNA: TGTGCCAGCAGCGCAAGGGACAGGGGATCACCCCTCCACTTT. As protein: CASSARDRGSPLHF.

The gene calls are TRBV3-1 (or the pseudogene TRBV3-2) and TRBJ2-1, with 7 positions matching TRBD2. Per germline, CDR1 LGHDT and CDR2 YNNKEL (reference sequence). The CDR3 length is 16 residues. J lost 7 bases, V lost 2 bases, and 11 bases had no gene match. The DNA of the CDR3 is TGTGCCAGCAGCCAATGGAACCAGCGGGAAAGTAATGAGCAGTTCTTC. Translated, it gives CASSQWNQRESNEQFF.

This clone has only a few counts. The V gene is TRBV2, the J gene TRBJ1-3, with D perhaps TRBD1 (5 bases). Trimming stripped 6 bases from V and 3 bases from J, with 15 bases between. In germline, CDR1 is SNHLY, CDR2 FYNNEI. The CDR3 is made up of 15 amino acids. CDR3 loop: CASRSGQGNGNTIYF. The DNA of the CDR3 is TGTGCCAGCAGAAGTGGGCAGGGTAATGGAAACACCATATATTTT.

This clone was picked up a small number of times. The rearrangement links TRBV28 to TRBJ1-6, with D hard to call. CDR1 is MDHEN and CDR2 is SYDVKM in the germline V gene. Trimming shortened V by 3 bases and J by 3 bases, and 12 bases separated the two germline ends. This CDR3 comprises 16 residues. The CDR3: CASSFDVLVYNSPLHF. The CDR3 nucleotides are TGTGCCAGCAGTTTCGACGTACTAGTCTATAATTCACCCCTCCACTTT.

The V and J genes are TRBV2 and TRBJ1-1; perhaps TRBD1 as D (6 bases). Between the trimmed V and J ends, which lost 4 bases and 3 bases, there was a span of 9 bases. There are 13 residues in the CDR3. CDR1 is SNHLY and CDR2 is FYNNEI in the germline V gene. In DNA form, the CDR3 reads TGTGCCAGCAGTGGACAGGCGGACACTGAAGCTTTCTTT. Amino acids: CASSGQADTEAFF.

CDR3 amino acids: CASSLGWTGEAFF. The CDR3 DNA sequence: TGTGCCAGCAGTTTAGGATGGACAGGTGAAGCTTTCTTT. The J gene is TRBJ1-1, the V gene TRBV27; 7 bases line up with TRBD1. CDR3 size: 13 residues. Germline CDR1 reads MNHEY; CDR2 reads SMNVEV (reference sequence). V lost 2 bases to trimming and J lost 7 bases; unmatched junction nucleotides: 4.

This clone was seen at least ten times. V gene TRBV2 combines with J gene TRBJ1-1; a possible D gene is TRBD1 (6 bases). The CDR3 spans 13 residues. Germline CDR1 SNHLY, CDR2 FYNNEI. V dropped 4 bases and J dropped 4 bases, with 10 bases sitting between them. CDR3 DNA sequence: TGTGCCAGCAGTGCAGGGGCCGGCACTGAAGCTTTCTTT. Amino acids: CASSAGAGTEAFF.

This clone was observed a handful of times. The CDR3 loop reads CASSYRNPGANVLTF. CDR3 in DNA: TGTGCCAGCAGTTACAGGAACCCCGGGGCCAACGTCCTGACTTTC. The genes are TRBV2 and TRBJ2-6; D may be TRBD1 (5 bases). V was trimmed by 5 bases and J by 4 bases, leaving 12 bases between them. The CDR3 length is 15 residues. Germline CDR1 is SNHLY and CDR2 is FYNNEI.

This chain connects TRBV4-2 to TRBJ2-1, with TRBD2 identical over 7 bases. Germline lookup yields CDR1 LGHNA and CDR2 YNFKEQ. The V segment lost 0 bases and the J segment 2 bases; nucleotides outside the gene matches: 4. This CDR3 contains 16 residues. The CDR3 DNA reads TGTGCCAGCAGCCAAGATGCGGGGGACCCCTACAATGAGCAGTTCTTC. Its protein is CASSQDAGDPYNEQFF.

The table lists this clone with a few counts. The rearrangement uses TRBV7-2 and TRBJ1-5, with D unresolved. Germline V gene lookup returns CDR1 SGHTA and CDR2 FQGNSA. The CDR3 contains 14 residues. V lost 5 bases to trimming and J lost 3 bases, with 11 bases between them. Here the CDR3 DNA reads TGTGCCAGCAGCCCAGCAGGCCCCAATCAGCCCCAGCATTTT. This translates into CASSPAGPNQPQHF.